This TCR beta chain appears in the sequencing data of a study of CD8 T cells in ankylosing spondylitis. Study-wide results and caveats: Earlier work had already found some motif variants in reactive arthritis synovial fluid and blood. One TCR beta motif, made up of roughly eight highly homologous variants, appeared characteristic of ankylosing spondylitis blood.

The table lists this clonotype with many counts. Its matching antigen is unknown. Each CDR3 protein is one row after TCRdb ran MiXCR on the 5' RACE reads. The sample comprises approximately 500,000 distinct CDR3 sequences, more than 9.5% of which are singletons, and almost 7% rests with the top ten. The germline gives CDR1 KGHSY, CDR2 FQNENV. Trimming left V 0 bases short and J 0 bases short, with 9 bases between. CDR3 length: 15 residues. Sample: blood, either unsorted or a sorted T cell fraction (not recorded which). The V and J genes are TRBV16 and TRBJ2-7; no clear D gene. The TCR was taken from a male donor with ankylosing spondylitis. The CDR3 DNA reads TGTGCCAGCAGCCAATCTTTACAGAGCTCCTACGAGCAGTACTTC. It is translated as CASSQSLQSSYEQYF. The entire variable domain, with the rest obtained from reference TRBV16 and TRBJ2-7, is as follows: GEEVAQTPKHLVRGEGQKAKLYCAPIKGHSYVFWYQQVLKNEFKFLISFQNENVFDETGMPKERFSAKCLPNSPCSLEIQATKLEDSAVYFCASSQSLQSSYEQYFGPGTRLTVT.